This entry concerns a single T cell receptor beta chain. This specimen comes from a study of blood T cell repertoires in COVID-19. The overall study: Acute and convalescent COVID-19 specimens originated in the United States, Italy and Spain. T cells, B-cell-depleted T cells, or PBMCs supplied cDNA or gDNA.

In germline, CDR1 is SGDLS, CDR2 YYNGEE. The V and J ends lost 3 bases and 2 bases respectively, with 8 bases between them. CDR3 length equals 14 residues. Study processing details: Reference gene primer amplification gave nucleated cell count estimates. The repertoire was sequenced with immunoSEQ multiplex PCR; TCRdb's copy has only in-frame clones and lacks some. Clonal size and the V and J genes are those of that table, whereas D and trimming came from the DNA. The table shows 200,000 to 250,000 clones, with roughly four fifths occurring only once. The sequencing input was peripheral blood. The chain recombines TRBV9 with TRBJ1-4; no clear D gene. The clonotype originates from a woman in her thirties who had recovered from COVID-19. The CDR3 bases are TGTGCCAGCAGCGGGGGAGATACTAATGAAAAACTGTTTTTT. Translation gives CASSGGDTNEKLFF.